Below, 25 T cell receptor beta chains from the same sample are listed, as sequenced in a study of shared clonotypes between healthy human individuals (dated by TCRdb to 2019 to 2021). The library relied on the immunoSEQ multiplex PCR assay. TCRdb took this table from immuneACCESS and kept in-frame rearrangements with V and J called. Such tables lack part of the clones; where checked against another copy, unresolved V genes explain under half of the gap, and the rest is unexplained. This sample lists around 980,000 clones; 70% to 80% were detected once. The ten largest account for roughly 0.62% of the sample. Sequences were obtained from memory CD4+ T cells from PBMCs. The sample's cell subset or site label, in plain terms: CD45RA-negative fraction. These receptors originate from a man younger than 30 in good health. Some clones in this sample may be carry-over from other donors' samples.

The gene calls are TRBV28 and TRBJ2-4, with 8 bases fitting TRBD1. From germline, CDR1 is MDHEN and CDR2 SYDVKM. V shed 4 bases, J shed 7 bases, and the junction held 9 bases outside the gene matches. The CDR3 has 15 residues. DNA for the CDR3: TGTGCCAGCAGTTGGTACCGGGACAGGTTCAACATTCAGTACTTC. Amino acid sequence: CASSWYRDRFNIQYF.

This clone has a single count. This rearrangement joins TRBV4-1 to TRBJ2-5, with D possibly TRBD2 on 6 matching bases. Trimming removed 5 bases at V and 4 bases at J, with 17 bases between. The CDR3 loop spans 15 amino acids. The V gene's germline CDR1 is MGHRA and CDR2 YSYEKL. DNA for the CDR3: TGCGCCAGCAGCAGCCGGGAGTTTGCCGGAGAGACCCAGTACTTC. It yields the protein CASSSREFAGETQYF.

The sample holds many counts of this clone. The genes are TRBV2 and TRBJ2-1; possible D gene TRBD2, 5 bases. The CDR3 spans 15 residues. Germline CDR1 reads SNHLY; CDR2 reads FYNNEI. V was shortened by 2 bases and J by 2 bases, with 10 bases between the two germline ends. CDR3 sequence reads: CASSERGSPYNEQFF. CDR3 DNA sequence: TGTGCCAGCAGTGAACGGGGATCCCCCTACAATGAGCAGTTCTTC.

The CDR3 DNA reads TGCAGCGCCTTCTCGGGAAATGAAAAACTGTTTTTT. Its translation: CSAFSGNEKLFF. V and J are TRBV29-1 and TRBJ1-4; D gene unclear. Deletions cut 7 bases from V and 5 bases from J, with 11 bases between. Germline V gene lookup returns CDR1 SQVTM and CDR2 ANQGSEA. The CDR3 contains 12 residues.

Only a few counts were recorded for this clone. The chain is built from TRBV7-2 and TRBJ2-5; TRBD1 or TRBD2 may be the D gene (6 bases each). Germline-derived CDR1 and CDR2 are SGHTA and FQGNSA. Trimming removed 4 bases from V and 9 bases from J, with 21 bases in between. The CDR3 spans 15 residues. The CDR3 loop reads CASSSTGHGGEAQYF. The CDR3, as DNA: TGTGCCAGCAGCTCCACGGGACACGGAGGGGAGGCCCAGTACTTC.

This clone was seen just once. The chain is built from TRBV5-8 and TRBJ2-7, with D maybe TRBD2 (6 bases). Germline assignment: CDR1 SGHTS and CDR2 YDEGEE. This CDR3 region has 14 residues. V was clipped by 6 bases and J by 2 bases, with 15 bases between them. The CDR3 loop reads CASNRLAAPYEQYF. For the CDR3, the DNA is TGTGCCAGCAACAGATTAGCGGCCCCCTACGAGCAGTACTTC.

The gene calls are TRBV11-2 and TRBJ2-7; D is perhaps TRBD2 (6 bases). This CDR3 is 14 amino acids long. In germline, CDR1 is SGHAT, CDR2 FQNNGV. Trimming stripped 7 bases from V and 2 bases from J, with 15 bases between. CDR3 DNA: TGTGCCAGCACCCACGGGGGTATAACCTACGAGCAGTACTTC. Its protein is CASTHGGITYEQYF.

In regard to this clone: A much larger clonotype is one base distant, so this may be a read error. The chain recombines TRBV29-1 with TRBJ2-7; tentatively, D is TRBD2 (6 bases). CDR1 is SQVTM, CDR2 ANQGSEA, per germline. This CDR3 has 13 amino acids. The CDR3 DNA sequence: TGCCGCGCCACGACAGTTGGGGGAGGCGAGCAGTACTTC. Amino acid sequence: CRATTVGGGEQYF.

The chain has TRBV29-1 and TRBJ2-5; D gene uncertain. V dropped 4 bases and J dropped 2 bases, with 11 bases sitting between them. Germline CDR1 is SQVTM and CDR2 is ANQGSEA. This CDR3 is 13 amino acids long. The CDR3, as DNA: TGCAGCGTTGCCGGAATCTCTCAAGAGACCCAGTACTTC. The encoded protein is CSVAGISQETQYF.

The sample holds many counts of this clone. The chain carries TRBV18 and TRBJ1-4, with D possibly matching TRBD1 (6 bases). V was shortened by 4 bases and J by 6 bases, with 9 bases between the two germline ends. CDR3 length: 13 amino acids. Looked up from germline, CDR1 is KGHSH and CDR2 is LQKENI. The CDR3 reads CASSRAGDEKLFF. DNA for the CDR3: TGTGCCAGCTCACGGGCAGGGGATGAAAAACTGTTTTTT.

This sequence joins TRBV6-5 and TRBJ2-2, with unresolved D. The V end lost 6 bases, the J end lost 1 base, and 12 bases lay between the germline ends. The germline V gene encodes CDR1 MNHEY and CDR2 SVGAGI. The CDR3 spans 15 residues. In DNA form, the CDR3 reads TGTGCCAGCAGACCCCCCCGGATGAACACCGGGGAGCTGTTTTTT. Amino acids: CASRPPRMNTGELFF.

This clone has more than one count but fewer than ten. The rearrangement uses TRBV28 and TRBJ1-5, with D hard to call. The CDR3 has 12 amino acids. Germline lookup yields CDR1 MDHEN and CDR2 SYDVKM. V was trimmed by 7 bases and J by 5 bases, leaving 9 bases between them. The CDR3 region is CASTTTDQPQHF. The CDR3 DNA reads TGTGCCAGCACCACTACGGATCAGCCCCAGCATTTT.

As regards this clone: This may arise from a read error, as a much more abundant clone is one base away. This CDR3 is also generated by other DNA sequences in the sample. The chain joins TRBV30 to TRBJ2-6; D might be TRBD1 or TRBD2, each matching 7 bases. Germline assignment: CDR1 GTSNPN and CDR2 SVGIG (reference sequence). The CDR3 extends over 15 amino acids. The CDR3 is CAWSPGGAGANVLTF. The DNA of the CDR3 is TGTGCCTGGAGCCCAGGGGGGGCTGGGGCCAACGTCCTGACGTTC.

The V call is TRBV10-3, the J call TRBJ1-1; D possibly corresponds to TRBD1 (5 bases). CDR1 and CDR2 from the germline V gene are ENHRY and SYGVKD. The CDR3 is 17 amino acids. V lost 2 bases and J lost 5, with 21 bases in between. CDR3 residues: CAISERRLGQGGTEAFF. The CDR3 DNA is TGTGCCATCAGTGAGCGACGATTGGGGCAGGGAGGGACTGAAGCTTTCTTT.

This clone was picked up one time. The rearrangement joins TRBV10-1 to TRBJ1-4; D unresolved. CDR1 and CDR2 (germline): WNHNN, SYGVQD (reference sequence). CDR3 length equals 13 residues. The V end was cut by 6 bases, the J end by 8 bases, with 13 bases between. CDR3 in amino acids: CASSRTLNEKLFF. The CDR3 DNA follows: TGCGCCAGCAGCCGGACCTTAAACGAAAAACTGTTTTTT.

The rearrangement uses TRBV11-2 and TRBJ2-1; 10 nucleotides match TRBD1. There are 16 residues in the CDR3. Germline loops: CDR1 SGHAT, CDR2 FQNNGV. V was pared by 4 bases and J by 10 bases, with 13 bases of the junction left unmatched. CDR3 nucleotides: TGTGCCAGCAGCTCGGGACAGGGGCGACAACTAACGGAGCAGTTCTTC. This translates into CASSSGQGRQLTEQFF.

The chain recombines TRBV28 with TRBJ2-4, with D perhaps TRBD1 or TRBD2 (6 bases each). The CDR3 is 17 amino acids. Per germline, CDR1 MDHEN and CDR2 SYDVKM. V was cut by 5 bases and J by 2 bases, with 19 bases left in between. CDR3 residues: CASSTWRGTAPKNIQYF. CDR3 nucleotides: TGTGCCAGCAGTACCTGGAGGGGGACCGCACCCAAAAACATTCAGTACTTC.

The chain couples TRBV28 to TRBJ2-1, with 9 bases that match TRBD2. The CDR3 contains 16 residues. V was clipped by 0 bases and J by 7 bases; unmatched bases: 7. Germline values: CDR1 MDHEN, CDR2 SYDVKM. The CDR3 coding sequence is TGTGCCAGCAGTTTATGGGCTAGCGGGGTCGGGAATGAGCAGTTCTTC. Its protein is CASSLWASGVGNEQFF.

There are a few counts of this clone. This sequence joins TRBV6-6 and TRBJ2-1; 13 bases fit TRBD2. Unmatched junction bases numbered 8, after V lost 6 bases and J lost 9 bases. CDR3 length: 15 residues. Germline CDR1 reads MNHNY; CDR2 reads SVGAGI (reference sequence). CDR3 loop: CASSHGLAGVVEQFF. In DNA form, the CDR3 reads TGTGCCAGCAGCCACGGACTAGCGGGAGTGGTTGAGCAGTTCTTC.

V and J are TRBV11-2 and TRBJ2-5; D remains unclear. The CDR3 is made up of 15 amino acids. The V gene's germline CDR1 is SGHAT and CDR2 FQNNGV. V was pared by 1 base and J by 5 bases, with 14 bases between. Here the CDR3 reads CASSLGQFGGETQYF. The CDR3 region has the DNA TGTGCCAGCAGCTTAGGACAATTCGGTGGGGAGACCCAGTACTTC.

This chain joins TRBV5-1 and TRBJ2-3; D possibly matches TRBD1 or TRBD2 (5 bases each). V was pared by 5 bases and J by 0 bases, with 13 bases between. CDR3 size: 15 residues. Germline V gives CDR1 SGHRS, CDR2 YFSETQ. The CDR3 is CASSSGTPSTDTQYF. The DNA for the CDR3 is TGCGCCAGCAGTTCCGGGACCCCAAGCACAGATACGCAGTATTTT. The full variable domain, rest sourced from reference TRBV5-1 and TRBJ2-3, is KAGVTQTPRYLIKTRGQQVTLSCSPISGHRSVSWYQQTPGQGLQFLFEYFSETQRNKGNFPGRFSGRQFSNSRSEMNVSTLELGDSALYLCASSSGTPSTDTQYFGPGTRLTVL.

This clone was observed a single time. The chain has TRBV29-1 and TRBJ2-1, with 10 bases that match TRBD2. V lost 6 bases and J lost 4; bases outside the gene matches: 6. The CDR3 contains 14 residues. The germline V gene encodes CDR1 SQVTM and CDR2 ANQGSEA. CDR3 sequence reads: CSVETSGAYNEQFF. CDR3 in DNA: TGCAGCGTGGAAACTAGCGGGGCTTACAATGAGCAGTTCTTC.

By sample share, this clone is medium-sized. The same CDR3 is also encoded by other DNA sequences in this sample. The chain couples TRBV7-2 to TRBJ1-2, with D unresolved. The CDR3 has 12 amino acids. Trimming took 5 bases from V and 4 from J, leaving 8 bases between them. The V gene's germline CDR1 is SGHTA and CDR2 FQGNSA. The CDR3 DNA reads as TGTGCCAGCAGCGCGGGGATCTATGGCTACACCTTC. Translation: CASSAGIYGYTF.

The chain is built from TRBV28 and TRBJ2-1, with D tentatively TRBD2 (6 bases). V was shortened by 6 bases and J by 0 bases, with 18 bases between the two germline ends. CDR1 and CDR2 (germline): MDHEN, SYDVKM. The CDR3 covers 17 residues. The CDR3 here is CASRVLGDSSSYNEQFF. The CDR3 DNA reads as TGTGCCAGCAGGGTGTTGGGGGACTCAAGCTCCTACAATGAGCAGTTCTTC. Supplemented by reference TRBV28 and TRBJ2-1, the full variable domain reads DVKVTQSSRYLVKRTGEKVFLECVQDMDHENMFWYRQDPGLGLRLIYFSYDVKMKEKGDIPEGYSVSREKKERFSLILESASTNQTSMYLCASRVLGDSSSYNEQFFGPGTRLTVL.

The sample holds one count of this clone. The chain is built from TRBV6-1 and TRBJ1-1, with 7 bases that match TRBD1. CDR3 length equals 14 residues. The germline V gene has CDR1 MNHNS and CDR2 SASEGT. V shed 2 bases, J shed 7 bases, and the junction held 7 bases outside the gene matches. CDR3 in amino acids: CASSEPTGTYEAFF. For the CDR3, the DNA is TGTGCCAGCAGTGAACCGACAGGGACTTATGAAGCTTTCTTT.